This T cell receptor beta chain was found in a study of T cell responses to AZD1222 COVID-19 vaccine. This clone has only a few counts. Its antigen is still unknown. The CDR3 spans 13 residues. Germline CDR1 and CDR2: KGHSH and LQKENI. V was shortened by 2 bases and J by 5 bases, with 9 bases between the two germline ends. Points from the study as a whole: Baseline serology detected seropositivity in only six AZD1222 recipients. Spike-specific TCR breadth rose after two AZD1222 doses, and depth rose as well.

Produced via immunoSEQ multiplex PCR; TCRdb's table is partial and in-frame only. The data show some 25,000 clones, around 86% seen once. The sequence was obtained from an adult who received the AZD1222 COVID-19 vaccine. The sequencing here drew on peripheral blood, taken 28 days after the second AZD1222 dose. The chain has TRBV18 and TRBJ1-1, with D hard to call. CDR3 residues: CASSPGQTTEAFF. CDR3 bases: TGTGCCAGCTCACCAGGGCAGACTACTGAAGCTTTCTTT.